Each of the 21 T cell receptor beta chains below was sequenced from the same sample in a study of T cells in Graves' hyperthyroidism and ophthalmopathy. Regions amplified from RNA transcripts were the TCR beta CDR3 regions. The primer set for the first-round RT-PCR of the TCR CDR3 was HTBI. MiXCR, applied by TCRdb to the multiplex PCR reads, yields one record per CDR3 protein. The sample lists about 370,000 distinct CDR3 sequences, around 15% occurring once. Source material: blood. All receptors derive from a woman in her fifties or sixties with Graves' ophthalmopathy.

This clonotype was counted only a few times. The CDR3 DNA sequence: TGTGCCAGCAGCTTAGTGGCAGGGCTCTATGGCTACACCTTC. It yields the protein CASSLVAGLYGYTF. The chain couples TRBV11-2 to TRBJ1-2, with a weak D call TRBD1 (5 bases). The V end lost 1 base, the J end lost 4 bases, and 10 bases lay between the germline ends. The CDR3 extends over 14 amino acids. Germline V lookup: CDR1 SGHAT, CDR2 FQNNGV. Looking up the rest from reference TRBV11-2 and TRBJ1-2 gives the full variable domain: EAGVAQSPRYKIIEKRQSVAFWCNPISGHATLYWYQQILGQGPKLLIQFQNNGVVDDSQLPKDRFSAERLKGVDSTLKIQPAKLEDSAVYLCASSLVAGLYGYTFGSGTRLTVV.

This clonotype was detected a few times. The CDR3 reads CASSNRGQGLQYF. CDR3 DNA sequence: TGTGCCAGCAGTAACCGGGGCCAGGGCCTACAGTACTTC. The chain links TRBV6-1 to TRBJ2-4; TRBD1 or TRBD2 may be the D gene (5 bases each). The CDR3 covers 13 residues. V was trimmed by 5 bases and J by 13 bases, leaving 18 bases between them. The germline V gene encodes CDR1 MNHNS and CDR2 SASEGT.

In its sample, this clonotype was seen many times. V gene TRBV20-1 combines with J gene TRBJ2-2, with 8 bases lining up with TRBD1. V lost 0 bases and J lost 5; bases outside the gene matches: 8. CDR3 length: 16 residues. Per the germline V gene, CDR1 is DFQATT and CDR2 is SNEGSKA (reference sequence). The CDR3, as DNA: TGCAGTGCTAGAGATGCGGCAGGGGGCAAAACCGGGGAGCTGTTTTTT. Its translation is CSARDAAGGKTGELFF.

There are many counts of this clonotype. The chain recombines TRBV28 with TRBJ2-5; D is ambiguous. The CDR3 length is 13 residues. Germline V gene lookup returns CDR1 MDHEN and CDR2 SYDVKM. V lost 1 base and J lost 4, with 7 bases in between. The CDR3 sequence is CASSLSYPETQYF. As DNA, the CDR3 is TGTGCCAGCAGTTTATCGTACCCAGAGACCCAGTACTTC.

This clonotype was observed many times. The chain joins TRBV7-2 to TRBJ2-3; 7 bases line up with TRBD2. This CDR3 contains 14 residues. Germline-derived CDR1 and CDR2 are SGHTA and FQGNSA. J gave up 4 bases and V 1 base, and 2 bases lay outside the gene matches. The CDR3 nucleotides read TGTGCCAGCAGCTTAGTGCTAGCGGCAGATACGCAGTATTTT. Translation gives CASSLVLAADTQYF.

This clonotype was found many times. J is TRBJ2-7 and V is TRBV12-3 or TRBV12-4, with 7 bases fitting TRBD2. The CDR3 contains 17 residues. Losses at the gene ends were 3 bases for V and 7 bases for J; bases not matched to a gene: 18. The CDR3, as DNA: TGTGCCAGCAGTTTCGCACATCAAGTGGCGGGAGTGCAAGAGCAGTACTTC. Encoded protein: CASSFAHQVAGVQEQYF.

V usage is TRBV19 and J usage is TRBJ2-7; D possibly corresponds to TRBD2 (5 bases). The CDR3 has 15 residues. From germline, CDR1 is LNHDA and CDR2 SQIVND (reference sequence). V was cut by 1 base and J by 1 base, with 11 bases left in between. The DNA for the CDR3 is TGTGCCAGTAGTATAGTCAGAGGGTCTTCCTACGAGCAGTACTTC. Its translation is CASSIVRGSSYEQYF.

This sequence joins TRBV20-1 and TRBJ2-3; no clear D gene. V lost 3 bases to trimming and J lost 6 bases, with 13 bases between them. CDR3 length: 13 residues. The germline V gene encodes CDR1 DFQATT and CDR2 SNEGSKA (reference sequence). The chain's CDR3 is CSASDGPGDTQYF. The CDR3 nucleotides are TGCAGTGCTAGTGACGGTCCCGGGGATACGCAGTATTTT.

In its sample, this clonotype was seen a few times. The chain couples TRBV27 to TRBJ1-4, with D uncertain. The CDR3 contains 14 residues. Trimming left V 4 bases short and J 7 bases short, with 13 bases between. Germline-derived CDR1 and CDR2 are MNHEY and SMNVEV (reference sequence). Written as DNA, the CDR3 is TGTGCCAGCAGTTCCCGGAAGGAGGGTGAAAAACTGTTTTTT. Translation: CASSSRKEGEKLFF.

This clonotype occurred many times. The CDR3 spells CASIDRGWGEGFYNEQFF. DNA for the CDR3: TGTGCCAGCATCGACAGGGGTTGGGGGGAGGGCTTCTACAATGAGCAGTTCTTC. The chain joins TRBV28 to TRBJ2-1, with D perhaps matching TRBD1 (8 bases). V lost 7 bases to trimming and J lost 3 bases, with 25 bases between them. Germline lookup yields CDR1 MDHEN and CDR2 SYDVKM. The CDR3 contains 18 residues. Supplemented by reference TRBV28 and TRBJ2-1, the full variable domain reads DVKVTQSSRYLVKRTGEKVFLECVQDMDHENMFWYRQDPGLGLRLIYFSYDVKMKEKGDIPEGYSVSREKKERFSLILESASTNQTSMYLCASIDRGWGEGFYNEQFFGPGTRLTVL.

This clonotype was found many times. V usage is TRBV7-9 and J usage is TRBJ1-6, with D unclear. The CDR3 runs to 15 residues. Germline loops: CDR1 SEHNR, CDR2 FQNEAQ (reference sequence). V gave up 5 bases and J gave up 1 base, with 9 bases separating them. CDR3 region: CASSASGSYNSPLHF. In DNA, the CDR3 is TGTGCCAGCAGCGCCTCGGGGTCCTATAATTCACCCCTCCACTTT.

For the CDR3, the DNA is TGTGCCAGCAGTTTATTTTCTCGGGGCTACACCTTC. Protein product: CASSLFSRGYTF. The rearrangement links TRBV12-3 or TRBV12-4 to TRBJ1-2; D unresolved. Trimming stripped 2 bases from V and 8 bases from J, with 9 bases between. The CDR3 loop spans 12 amino acids.

This chain connects TRBV6-1 to TRBJ2-1, with TRBD2 identical over 11 bases. Trimming removed 11 bases from V and 8 bases from J; junction bases left unmatched: 8. CDR1 MNHNS and CDR2 SASEGT come from the germline V gene. The CDR3 runs to 13 residues. Written as DNA, the CDR3 is TGTGCCGGTACTAGCGGGAGTGTATATGAGCAGTTCTTC. This sequence encodes CAGTSGSVYEQFF.

This clonotype was counted between two and nine times. The gene calls are TRBV5-1 and TRBJ2-7; 7 bases are a match to TRBD2. Trimming at V came to 3 bases and at J to 2 bases, leaving 8 bases not matched to a gene. The CDR3 has 15 residues. The germline gives CDR1 SGHRS, CDR2 YFSETQ. This CDR3 reads CASSSGGRGAYEQYF. The CDR3 region has the DNA TGCGCCAGCAGCTCGGGGGGACGGGGGGCCTACGAGCAGTACTTC. Drawing the rest from reference TRBV5-1 and TRBJ2-7, the complete variable domain is KAGVTQTPRYLIKTRGQQVTLSCSPISGHRSVSWYQQTPGQGLQFLFEYFSETQRNKGNFPGRFSGRQFSNSRSEMNVSTLELGDSALYLCASSSGGRGAYEQYFGPGTRLTVT.

This clonotype was recorded a few times. The junction and the germline gene differ at one end; a read error may be behind it. This chain uses TRBV7-9 with TRBJ2-2; D is unresolved. The V gene's germline CDR1 is SEHNR and CDR2 FQNEAQ (reference sequence). CDR3 size: 13 residues. CDR3 protein: CASSLLNSGELFF. The CDR3 DNA reads as TGTGCCAGCAGCTTACTGAACAGCGGGGAGCTGTTTTTT.

The chain recombines TRBV24-1 with TRBJ1-2; 10 bases fit TRBD1. The V segment lost 9 bases and the J segment 2 bases; nucleotides outside the gene matches: 8. The CDR3 contains 15 residues. CDR1 and CDR2 from the germline V gene are KGHDR and SFDVKD. The CDR3 region is CATFARQGANYGYTF. CDR3 in DNA: TGTGCCACCTTCGCCAGACAGGGGGCCAACTATGGCTACACCTTC.

There are many counts of this clonotype. The chain links TRBV5-6 to TRBJ2-5, with TRBD2 as a possible D gene (5 bases). V was pared by 1 base and J by 4 bases, with 8 bases between. There are 13 residues in the CDR3. CDR1 and CDR2 from the germline V gene are SGHDT and YYEEEE. In nucleotides, the CDR3 is TGTGCCAGCAGCTTGATAGGGAGAGAGACCCAGTACTTC. This sequence encodes CASSLIGRETQYF.

This clonotype was counted at least ten times. The rearrangement joins TRBV7-2 to TRBJ2-7, with D perhaps matching TRBD2 (6 bases). Germline V gene data show CDR1 as SGHTA and CDR2 as FQGNSA. The CDR3 runs 16 residues. Deletions cut 2 bases from V and 0 bases from J, with 14 bases between. The CDR3 nucleotides read TGTGCCAGCAGCTTATCAGGTGGTAGCGGCTCCTACGAGCAGTACTTC. Protein sequence: CASSLSGGSGSYEQYF. Using reference TRBV7-2 and TRBJ2-7 for the parts outside the CDR3, the full variable domain is GAGVSQSPSNKVTEKGKDVELRCDPISGHTALYWYRQSLGQGLEFLIYFQGNSAPDKSGLPSDRFSAERTGGSVSTLTIQRTQQEDSAVYLCASSLSGGSGSYEQYFGPGTRLTVT.

With regard to this clonotype: Germline and junction disagree at one end, which may indicate a read error. CDR3 bases: TGTGCCAGCAGCTTAGCTAAAACAGTCACAACCTACGAGCAGTGCTTC. Translating gives CASSLAKTVTTYEQCF. The chain has TRBV7-8 and TRBJ2-7; D is unresolved. Germline CDR1 and CDR2: SGHVS and FQNEAQ. The CDR3 runs to 16 residues.

This rearrangement joins TRBV6-2 or TRBV6-3 to TRBJ1-2, with TRBD1 as a possible D gene (5 bases). The germline V and J ends were trimmed by 6 bases and 6 bases, with 14 bases remaining between them. Germline CDR1 MNHEY, CDR2 SVGEGT. CDR3 size: 13 residues. This chain's CDR3 is CASRFLGENGYTF. CDR3 DNA: TGTGCCAGCAGATTCCTGGGGGAAAATGGCTACACCTTC.

This clonotype was detected only a few times. A read error may be the cause here, since a much bigger clone is one base away. This chain uses TRBV2 with TRBJ2-3, with 9 bases lining up with TRBD1. CDR1 is SNHLY and CDR2 is FYNNEI in the germline V gene. With V trimmed by 5 bases and J by 5 bases, 8 bases remained unmatched. CDR3 length: 15 residues. The CDR3 DNA follows: TGTGCCAGCAGTCCCGGGACAGGGACTATAGATACGCAGTATTTT. Translated, it gives CASSPGTGTIDTQYF.